These T cell receptor beta chains were read from a single sample in a study of blood T cell repertoires in COVID-19. The table came from immunoSEQ multiplex PCR; TCRdb's copy has only in-frame clones and leaves some out. The data hold some 89,000 clones, with about 83% observed a single time. Sequencing input: peripheral blood. These receptors came from a human donor in a cohort sampled during active COVID-19. CDR3s include the opening cysteine and the closing phenylalanine or tryptophan. The order of the fields is J gene, clone size, D gene, V gene, CDR3 protein, CDR3 DNA. The D gene is left open where the match is weak. Clone size is not always given. Where it is, it says once, few, many or a class for expanded clones.

j_call: TRBJ1-3
clone_size: NA
d_call: TRBD1
v_call: TRBV19
cdr3_aa: CASSVSPGQGSGNTIYF
cdr3_nt: TGTGCCAGTAGTGTATCCCCGGGACAGGGCTCTGGAAACACCATATATTTT

j_call: TRBJ2-7
clone_size: NA
d_call: NA
v_call: TRBV28
cdr3_aa: CASSSAGGTEFSYEQYF
cdr3_nt: TGTGCCAGCAGTTCCGCTGGGGGGACAGAATTTTCCTACGAGCAGTACTTC

j_call: TRBJ1-2
clone_size: NA
d_call: TRBD1
v_call: TRBV10-3
cdr3_aa: CAISANRGTYGYTF
cdr3_nt: TGTGCCATCAGTGCGAACAGGGGCACCTATGGCTACACCTTC

j_call: TRBJ2-7
clone_size: NA
d_call: NA
v_call: TRBV29-1
cdr3_aa: CSVEPRGTSTWEQYF
cdr3_nt: TGCAGCGTTGAACCGAGGGGGACCTCGACGTGGGAGCAGTACTTC

j_call: TRBJ2-7
clone_size: NA
d_call: TRBD2
v_call: TRBV27
cdr3_aa: CASSPGTSRYEQYF
cdr3_nt: TGTGCCAGCAGTCCTGGGACTAGTCGCTACGAGCAGTACTTC

j_call: TRBJ2-7
clone_size: few
d_call: NA
v_call: TRBV2
cdr3_aa: CASSEAGGTYEQYF
cdr3_nt: TGTGCCAGCAGTGAAGCGGGAGGAACCTACGAGCAGTACTTC

j_call: TRBJ2-5
clone_size: NA
d_call: TRBD2
v_call: TRBV5-4
cdr3_aa: CASRPGLAGGLIETQYF
cdr3_nt: TGTGCCAGCAGGCCGGGACTAGCGGGGGGGCTTATAGAGACCCAGTACTTC

j_call: TRBJ2-3
clone_size: NA
d_call: TRBD2
v_call: TRBV5-1
cdr3_aa: CASSEIAGGSTDTQYF
cdr3_nt: TGCGCCAGCAGCGAGATAGCGGGGGGGAGCACAGATACGCAGTATTTT

j_call: TRBJ2-1
clone_size: NA
d_call: TRBD2
v_call: TRBV4-1
cdr3_aa: CASSRQIAGASNNEQFF
cdr3_nt: TGCGCCAGCAGCCGTCAAATAGCGGGAGCGAGCAACAATGAGCAGTTCTTC

j_call: TRBJ1-4
clone_size: NA
d_call: NA
v_call: TRBV28
cdr3_aa: CASSQPNIWSGEKLFF
cdr3_nt: TGTGCCAGCAGTCAACCGAATATATGGTCGGGAGAAAAACTGTTTTTT

j_call: TRBJ1-4
clone_size: NA
d_call: NA
v_call: TRBV19
cdr3_aa: CASSIRGDNEKLFF
cdr3_nt: TGTGCCAGTAGTATTCGCGGCGATAATGAAAAACTGTTTTTT

j_call: TRBJ1-2
clone_size: once
d_call: TRBD1
v_call: TRBV6-5
cdr3_aa: CASRPTGERGYTF
cdr3_nt: TGTGCCAGCAGACCTACAGGGGAACGAGGCTACACCTTC

j_call: TRBJ1-4
clone_size: few
d_call: NA
v_call: TRBV15
cdr3_aa: CATSRGTAKGIEKLFF
cdr3_nt: TGTGCCACCAGCAGGGGTACCGCGAAGGGGATCGAAAAACTGTTTTTT

j_call: TRBJ2-1
clone_size: NA
d_call: TRBD1
v_call: TRBV29-1
cdr3_aa: CSAEGQGVSYNEQFF
cdr3_nt: TGCAGCGCCGAGGGACAGGGGGTATCCTACAATGAGCAGTTCTTC

j_call: TRBJ1-1
clone_size: NA
d_call: TRBD1
v_call: TRBV10-3
cdr3_aa: CAINTPGQPNTEAFF
cdr3_nt: TGTGCCATCAATACCCCGGGACAGCCGAACACTGAAGCTTTCTTT

j_call: TRBJ1-6
clone_size: NA
d_call: NA
v_call: TRBV2
cdr3_aa: CAVSGSGRSPLHF
cdr3_nt: TGTGCCGTGTCGGGATCCGGGAGGTCACCCCTCCACTTT

j_call: TRBJ2-7
clone_size: NA
d_call: TRBD2
v_call: TRBV28
cdr3_aa: CASSSGASGRPVKQYF
cdr3_nt: TGTGCCAGCAGTTCAGGAGCTAGCGGGAGGCCCGTGAAGCAGTACTTC

j_call: TRBJ2-2
clone_size: NA
d_call: NA
v_call: TRBV5-1
cdr3_aa: CASSLTAQLTGELFF
cdr3_nt: TGCGCCAGCAGCTTGACAGCCCAACTCACCGGGGAGCTGTTTTTT

j_call: TRBJ1-2
clone_size: NA
d_call: TRBD1
v_call: TRBV27
cdr3_aa: CASSYRGTNYGYTF
cdr3_nt: TGTGCCAGCAGTTACAGGGGAACTAACTATGGCTACACCTTC

j_call: TRBJ2-3
clone_size: NA
d_call: TRBD2
v_call: TRBV7-9
cdr3_aa: CASSSPSGISTDTQYF
cdr3_nt: TGTGCCAGCAGTTCTCCTAGCGGGATAAGCACAGATACGCAGTATTTT

j_call: TRBJ2-3
clone_size: NA
d_call: TRBD1
v_call: TRBV5-5
cdr3_aa: CASSLVAGGITDTQYF
cdr3_nt: TGTGCCAGCAGCTTGGTGGCAGGGGGTATCACAGATACGCAGTATTTT

j_call: TRBJ2-1
clone_size: NA
d_call: TRBD2
v_call: TRBV24-1
cdr3_aa: CATSDTTGRTIGEQFF
cdr3_nt: TGTGCCACCAGTGACACGACCGGGAGGACTATAGGTGAGCAGTTCTTC

j_call: TRBJ1-4
clone_size: NA
d_call: TRBD1
v_call: TRBV5-1
cdr3_aa: CASSSTGLSNEKLFF
cdr3_nt: TGCGCCAGCAGCTCGACAGGGCTTAGTAATGAAAAACTGTTTTTT

j_call: TRBJ1-2
clone_size: NA
d_call: NA
v_call: TRBV28
cdr3_aa: CASSRTVYGYTF
cdr3_nt: TGTGCCAGCAGTCGGACAGTCTATGGCTACACCTTC

j_call: TRBJ1-6
clone_size: NA
d_call: TRBD1
v_call: TRBV12-5
cdr3_aa: CASGTGTGYSPLHF
cdr3_nt: TGTGCTAGTGGTACCGGGACAGGGTATTCACCCCTCCACTTT

j_call: TRBJ2-3
clone_size: NA
d_call: TRBD2
v_call: TRBV6-6
cdr3_aa: CASSPTSGRGTDTQYF
cdr3_nt: TGTGCCAGCAGCCCGACTAGCGGGAGGGGGACAGATACGCAGTATTTT

j_call: TRBJ2-3
clone_size: NA
d_call: TRBD1
v_call: TRBV6-5
cdr3_aa: CASLDRVGTDTQYF
cdr3_nt: TGTGCCAGCCTGGACAGGGTGGGCACAGATACGCAGTATTTT

j_call: TRBJ1-3
clone_size: NA
d_call: NA
v_call: TRBV28
cdr3_aa: CASSLPVGTSGNTIYF
cdr3_nt: TGTGCCAGCAGTTTACCGGTTGGGACATCTGGAAACACCATATATTTT

j_call: TRBJ2-1
clone_size: NA
d_call: NA
v_call: TRBV11-2
cdr3_aa: CASSLVGGGGEQFF
cdr3_nt: TGTGCCAGCAGCTTAGTCGGGGGAGGGGGTGAGCAGTTCTTC

j_call: TRBJ2-7
clone_size: NA
d_call: TRBD1
v_call: TRBV15
cdr3_aa: CATSKPGTGSYEQYF
cdr3_nt: TGTGCCACCAGCAAACCCGGGACAGGGTCCTACGAGCAGTACTTC

j_call: TRBJ2-3
clone_size: NA
d_call: TRBD2
v_call: TRBV30
cdr3_aa: CAWSVRSGRAARRSTDTQYF
cdr3_nt: TGTGCCTGGAGTGTTAGAAGCGGGAGGGCCGCAAGACGATCCACAGATACGCAGTATTTT

j_call: TRBJ2-3
clone_size: NA
d_call: TRBD1
v_call: TRBV7-6
cdr3_aa: CASSHGQGPDTQYF
cdr3_nt: TGTGCCAGCAGCCATGGACAGGGACCGGATACGCAGTATTTT

j_call: TRBJ2-1
clone_size: few
d_call: TRBD1
v_call: TRBV7-9
cdr3_aa: CASSPRLPGTGGSNEQFF
cdr3_nt: TGTGCCAGCAGCCCCCGCCTCCCCGGGACAGGGGGATCTAATGAGCAGTTCTTC

j_call: TRBJ1-2
clone_size: NA
d_call: TRBD1
v_call: TRBV27
cdr3_aa: CASRGRRGDYGYTF
cdr3_nt: TGTGCCAGCAGGGGTCGCAGGGGGGACTATGGCTACACCTTC

j_call: TRBJ1-2
clone_size: NA
d_call: TRBD1
v_call: TRBV5-6
cdr3_aa: CASSSTDRVGGYTF
cdr3_nt: TGTGCCAGCAGCTCGACCGACAGGGTAGGTGGCTACACCTTC

j_call: TRBJ1-3
clone_size: NA
d_call: TRBD1
v_call: TRBV30
cdr3_aa: CAWSTGQAAGNTIYF
cdr3_nt: TGTGCCTGGAGTACTGGACAGGCTGCTGGAAACACCATATATTTT

j_call: TRBJ1-2
clone_size: NA
d_call: NA
v_call: TRBV28
cdr3_aa: CASSQDSGIYGYTF
cdr3_nt: TGTGCCAGCAGTCAGGATTCCGGAATCTATGGCTACACCTTC

j_call: TRBJ2-2
clone_size: NA
d_call: NA
v_call: TRBV5-1
cdr3_aa: CASTLQEYTGELFF
cdr3_nt: TGCGCCAGCACCTTACAGGAATACACCGGGGAGCTGTTTTTT

j_call: TRBJ2-1
clone_size: NA
d_call: NA
v_call: TRBV4-1
cdr3_aa: CASSQELAGTAYNEQFF
cdr3_nt: TGCGCCAGCAGCCAAGAGTTGGCCGGGACTGCCTACAATGAGCAGTTCTTC

j_call: TRBJ1-4
clone_size: NA
d_call: TRBD1
v_call: TRBV7-2
cdr3_aa: CASSRGTGGSEKLFF
cdr3_nt: TGTGCCAGCAGCCGCGGGACAGGGGGCTCTGAAAAACTGTTTTTT

j_call: TRBJ1-3
clone_size: NA
d_call: NA
v_call: TRBV5-6
cdr3_aa: CASTGWAETRRGGNTIYF
cdr3_nt: TGTGCCAGCACCGGTTGGGCAGAGACCCGACGTGGTGGAAACACCATATATTTT

j_call: TRBJ2-1
clone_size: NA
d_call: NA
v_call: TRBV6-5
cdr3_aa: CASSYNGGSSYNEQFF
cdr3_nt: TGTGCCAGCAGTTACAATGGGGGGAGCTCCTACAATGAGCAGTTCTTC

j_call: TRBJ1-1
clone_size: once
d_call: NA
v_call: TRBV19
cdr3_aa: CASRKNQGSEAFF
cdr3_nt: TGTGCCAGTAGGAAGAACCAGGGATCTGAAGCTTTCTTT

j_call: TRBJ2-3
clone_size: NA
d_call: NA
v_call: TRBV11-2
cdr3_aa: CASSNQRRNTDTQYF
cdr3_nt: TGTGCCAGCAGTAACCAAAGGCGGAACACAGATACGCAGTATTTT

j_call: TRBJ1-3
clone_size: NA
d_call: NA
v_call: TRBV5-5
cdr3_aa: CASSLEGGSGNTIYF
cdr3_nt: TGTGCCAGCAGCTTGGAAGGGGGATCTGGAAACACCATATATTTT

j_call: TRBJ2-3
clone_size: once
d_call: TRBD2
v_call: TRBV19
cdr3_aa: CASSTAGGTDTQYF
cdr3_nt: TGTGCCAGTAGTACGGCGGGAGGGACAGATACGCAGTATTTT

j_call: TRBJ1-4
clone_size: NA
d_call: NA
v_call: TRBV21-1
cdr3_aa: CASSMGGRGEKLFF
cdr3_nt: TGTGCCAGCAGCATGGGGGGGCGTGGTGAAAAACTGTTTTTT

j_call: TRBJ2-3
clone_size: NA
d_call: TRBD2
v_call: TRBV9
cdr3_aa: CASSVAVASGRSDTQYF
cdr3_nt: TGTGCCAGCAGCGTAGCGGTCGCTAGCGGGAGGTCAGATACGCAGTATTTT

j_call: TRBJ1-1
clone_size: NA
d_call: NA
v_call: TRBV13
cdr3_aa: CASIGQGHMNTEAFF
cdr3_nt: TGTGCCAGCATTGGGCAGGGACACATGAACACTGAAGCTTTCTTT

j_call: TRBJ2-3
clone_size: NA
d_call: TRBD2
v_call: TRBV6-4
cdr3_aa: CASTTSGGARGTDTQYF
cdr3_nt: TGTGCCAGCACGACTAGCGGGGGGGCCCGTGGCACAGATACGCAGTATTTT

j_call: TRBJ2-1
clone_size: NA
d_call: TRBD2
v_call: TRBV7-2
cdr3_aa: CASSLAASGGARSYNEQFF
cdr3_nt: TGTGCCAGCAGCTTAGCGGCTAGCGGGGGGGCAAGGTCCTACAATGAGCAGTTCTTC

j_call: TRBJ2-3
clone_size: NA
d_call: NA
v_call: TRBV29-1
cdr3_aa: CSISRGSTDTQYF
cdr3_nt: TGCAGCATATCCCGGGGTTCCACAGATACGCAGTATTTT

j_call: TRBJ2-7
clone_size: NA
d_call: TRBD2
v_call: TRBV7-9
cdr3_aa: CASSRLAGDSYEQYF
cdr3_nt: TGTGCCAGCAGTCGGCTAGCGGGTGACTCCTACGAGCAGTACTTC